The sequence of this T cell receptor (beta chain) was determined in a study of cytomegalovirus exposure and HLA in healthy donors. Across the whole study: Clustering assigned 70% to 85% of the 350 to 450 genotyped donors to the Caucasian-associated ancestry cluster.

This clone was counted only a few times. Trimming pared 4 bases from V and 9 bases from J, leaving 10 bases between. Germline-derived CDR1 and CDR2 are MNHEY and SVGAGI. The CDR3 length is 13 residues. In the PCR, 60 Vbeta and 13 Jbeta primers were used. Data came from immunoSEQ multiplex PCR; TCRdb stores just in-frame clones and leaves some out. In the table there are more than 95,000 clones, around 78% of which are singletons. The origin of this receptor is a man between 60 and 75 years old in good health and CMV-seropositive. V usage is TRBV6-5 and J usage is TRBJ1-6, with D unresolved. Sequenced input: PBMCs. CDR3 nucleotides: TGTGCCAGCAGTTTAACAGTGGGTTCACCCCTCCACTTT. Translating gives CASSLTVGSPLHF.